Listed below are T cell receptor beta chains from one sample, sequenced in a study of Ad26.COV2.S vaccination and SARS-CoV-2 variants. Sequencing was performed with immunoSEQ multiplex PCR; in TCRdb, only in-frame clones are kept and a portion is missing. The sample has about 350,000 clones, roughly 85% seen once. Sequencing was performed on peripheral blood, taken in a trial of Ad26.COV2.S vaccine versus placebo. The receptors shown here come from a person between 18 and 65 years old who received the Ad26.COV2.S COVID-19 vaccine or a placebo. CDR3s include the opening cysteine and the closing phenylalanine or tryptophan. Fields, in order: clone size, D gene, V gene, J gene, CDR3 protein, CDR3 DNA. D genes are given only for firm matches. Clone sizes are given selectively: once, few, many, or a class where the clone is expanded.

clone_size: medium-sized
d_call: TRBD1
v_call: TRBV30
j_call: TRBJ1-1
cdr3_aa: CAWSPGTAEAFF
cdr3_nt: TGTGCCTGGAGTCCCGGGACAGCCGAAGCTTTCTTT

clone_size: .
d_call: TRBD2
v_call: TRBV18
j_call: TRBJ2-3
cdr3_aa: CASSLRLAGGQGDTQYF
cdr3_nt: TGTGCCAGCTCACTCAGACTAGCGGGGGGCCAAGGAGATACGCAGTATTTT

clone_size: few
d_call: .
v_call: TRBV10-3
j_call: TRBJ1-6
cdr3_aa: CAISESRQGNSPLHF
cdr3_nt: TGTGCCATCAGTGAGTCGAGGCAGGGGAATTCACCCCTCCACTTT

clone_size: .
d_call: .
v_call: TRBV14
j_call: TRBJ2-7
cdr3_aa: CASSRTLRSEQYF
cdr3_nt: TGTGCCAGCAGCCGGACCTTGAGGAGCGAGCAGTACTTC

clone_size: few
d_call: .
v_call: TRBV7-2
j_call: TRBJ2-1
cdr3_aa: CASSLLVRDDNEQFF
cdr3_nt: TGTGCCAGCAGCCTATTAGTCCGGGACGACAATGAGCAGTTCTTC

clone_size: .
d_call: TRBD1
v_call: TRBV3-1/TRBV3-2
j_call: TRBJ1-6
cdr3_aa: CASSQGTGESPLHF
cdr3_nt: TGTGCCAGCAGCCAGGGGACAGGGGAATCACCCCTCCACTTT

clone_size: .
d_call: .
v_call: TRBV9
j_call: TRBJ1-6
cdr3_aa: CASSVGDSSYNSPLHF
cdr3_nt: TGTGCCAGCAGCGTAGGTGACAGCTCCTATAATTCACCCCTCCACTTT

clone_size: .
d_call: TRBD1
v_call: TRBV5-3
j_call: TRBJ2-1
cdr3_aa: CARSPSAQGAGEQFF
cdr3_nt: TGTGCCAGAAGCCCTTCGGCACAGGGGGCAGGGGAGCAGTTCTTC

clone_size: .
d_call: .
v_call: TRBV28
j_call: TRBJ1-1
cdr3_aa: CASSLTQRDTEAFF
cdr3_nt: TGTGCCAGCAGTTTAACCCAGAGGGACACTGAAGCTTTCTTT

clone_size: .
d_call: .
v_call: TRBV15
j_call: TRBJ1-4
cdr3_aa: CATSSRKNEKLFF
cdr3_nt: TGTGCCACCAGCAGTCGCAAGAATGAAAAACTGTTTTTT

clone_size: .
d_call: .
v_call: TRBV14
j_call: TRBJ2-3
cdr3_aa: CASSQGTGSRDTQYF
cdr3_nt: TGTGCCAGCAGCCAAGGGACGGGGTCGCGGGATACGCAGTATTTT